What follows describes a single TCR beta chain. The antigen is unknown. These data belong to a study of CD8 T cells in ankylosing spondylitis. Study results and limitations: Peripheral blood samples showed relatively rare disease-linked clones, and these clones were CD8+.

In TCRdb, the 5' RACE reads were re-called with MiXCR into one record per CDR3 protein. The sample shows approximately 300,000 distinct CDR3 sequences, 20% to 25% of them seen only once. Unmatched junction bases numbered 21, after V lost 7 bases and J lost 5 bases. The CDR3 totals 17 residues. Germline CDR1 reads DFQATT; CDR2 reads SNEGSKA (reference sequence). The receptor was isolated from a female donor with ankylosing spondylitis or in good health (not recorded which). Material for sequencing was blood, either unsorted or a sorted T cell fraction (not recorded which). The chain uses TRBV20-1 and TRBJ2-7, with 9 bases fitting TRBD1. The DNA for the CDR3 is TGCAGTGTCTGGCGCCAAGGCCCGGGACAGGGTAGAAACGAGCAGTACTTC. This encodes CSVWRQGPGQGRNEQYF.